This T cell receptor beta chain was sequenced for a study of PD-L1 blockade in urothelial cancer. Overall study: Median T cell yield from blood was 110,000 to 150,000.

With respect to this clone: The antigen remains undetermined.

Trimming shortened V by 4 bases and J by 3 bases, and 13 bases separated the two germline ends. Germline CDR1 reads SGHTA; CDR2 reads FQGNSA. The CDR3 runs 14 residues. Findings of the study overall: Enhanced expansion of tumor-associated blood clones at 3 weeks characterized durable-benefit patients.

Assay: immunoSEQ multiplex PCR; the TCRdb copy retains only in-frame clones and omits some. This table has fewer than 45,000 clones, approximately 80% appearing once. This TCR was sampled from a man between 70 and 80 years old with urothelial cancer. Sample: PBMCs, taken around atezolizumab (anti-PD-L1) treatment. The chain links TRBV7-2 to TRBJ2-7; TRBD1 might be the D (6 bases). Here the CDR3 DNA reads TGTGCCAGCAGCTACTCCGGGACAAACTACGAGCAGTACTTC. Translation: CASSYSGTNYEQYF.